This TCR beta chain was captured by sequencing in a study of vaccination and CD4 T cells after COVID-19. As for the study in general: Six males and four females, two of them Hispanic, were enrolled as convalescents. Findings of the study overall: Reactive clone data from convalescent patients indicated a median of approximately 86% appearing only post-vaccination.

Treatment of the sample: approximately nine-day PBMC culture with coronavirus spike peptide pools or control peptides (ViraFEST assay). Cultured CD4+ T cell DNA underwent sequencing with the Oncomine TCR Beta short-read assay. TCRdb recomputed calls from the PCR reads with MiXCR, one row per CDR3 protein. The table records about 13,000 distinct CDR3 sequences, 29% of them present only once. Trimming took 5 bases from V and 3 from J, leaving 14 bases between them. CDR3 length: 14 amino acids. Per germline, CDR1 MNHNS and CDR2 SASEGT. As concerns this clonotype: The antigen is unknown.

The clonotype comes from a human donor who received a COVID-19 vaccine. The rearrangement joins TRBV6-1 to TRBJ2-7; D gene uncertain. Material: CD4+ T cells from blood, cultured in vitro, obtained before SARS-CoV-2 vaccination. This CDR3 is CASSLTKRNYEQYF. DNA for the CDR3: TGTGCCAGCAGTCTAACGAAACGGAACTACGAGCAGTACTTC.